Below are 30 T cell receptor beta chains sequenced from a single sample in a study of T cell responses to AZD1222 COVID-19 vaccine. Profiled with immunoSEQ multiplex PCR; TCRdb holds only in-frame clones, not every one. Among about 130,000 clones, roughly 84% were seen once, and the ten largest hold 4.1%. Here the sequenced sample was peripheral blood, taken on day 0 of AZD1222 vaccination. The receptors here all came from an adult in good health.

This clone has a count of ten or more. CDR3 sequence (DNA): TGCGCCAGCAGCCTAAATATCCAAAACACTGAAGCTTTCTTT. This sequence encodes CASSLNIQNTEAFF. The gene calls are TRBV5-1 and TRBJ1-1; D is unclear. CDR1 and CDR2 (germline): SGHRS, YFSETQ. The V end lost 4 bases, the J end lost 2 bases, and 12 bases lay between the germline ends. This CDR3 has 14 residues. Drawing the rest from reference TRBV5-1 and TRBJ1-1, the complete variable domain is KAGVTQTPRYLIKTRGQQVTLSCSPISGHRSVSWYQQTPGQGLQFLFEYFSETQRNKGNFPGRFSGRQFSNSRSEMNVSTLELGDSALYLCASSLNIQNTEAFFGQGTRLTVV.

The chain carries TRBV5-4 and TRBJ1-4; D possibly corresponds to TRBD1 (5 bases). The germline gives CDR1 SGHNT, CDR2 YYREEE (reference sequence). CDR3 length equals 14 residues. V lost 3 bases and J 5 bases, leaving 11 bases between the germline ends. The CDR3 DNA follows: TGTGCCAGCAGCTCCCGGGACGGAAATGAAAAACTGTTTTTT. Translated: CASSSRDGNEKLFF.

This clone has just a few counts. The CDR3 region has the DNA TGCGCCAGCAGCTTGGAAGGGGATGGCCAGCCCCAGCATTTT. Protein sequence: CASSLEGDGQPQHF. The chain has TRBV5-1 and TRBJ1-5; perhaps TRBD1 as D (5 bases). CDR1 is SGHRS, CDR2 YFSETQ, per germline. V lost 0 bases and J 7 bases, leaving 11 bases between the germline ends. The CDR3 runs 14 residues.

The J gene is TRBJ1-3, the V gene TRBV28; D is ambiguous. The CDR3 is 14 amino acids. Germline loops: CDR1 MDHEN, CDR2 SYDVKM. V lost 8 bases, J lost 0 bases, and 11 bases lay in between. The CDR3 loop is CASGFQPSGNTIYF. CDR3 coding DNA: TGTGCCAGCGGATTTCAGCCCTCTGGAAACACCATATATTTT. Complete variable domain (other parts from reference TRBV28 and TRBJ1-3): DVKVTQSSRYLVKRTGEKVFLECVQDMDHENMFWYRQDPGLGLRLIYFSYDVKMKEKGDIPEGYSVSREKKERFSLILESASTNQTSMYLCASGFQPSGNTIYFGEGSWLTVV.

The V and J genes are TRBV5-4 and TRBJ2-3; TRBD2 might be the D (5 bases). The CDR3 consists of 14 residues. V was shortened by 3 bases and J by 6 bases, with 14 bases between the two germline ends. CDR1 and CDR2 from the germline V gene are SGHNT and YYREEE (reference sequence). The chain's CDR3 is CASSSAEASDTQYF. Here the CDR3 DNA reads TGTGCCAGCAGCTCGGCGGAGGCCTCTGATACGCAGTATTTT.

J is TRBJ2-7 and V is TRBV4-1; D tentatively reads TRBD1 or TRBD2 (5 bases each). CDR1 and CDR2 from the germline V gene are MGHRA and YSYEKL. Trimming pared 0 bases from V and 7 bases from J, leaving 16 bases between. CDR3 length equals 15 residues. CDR3 sequence reads: CASSQEGTGMGEQYF. CDR3 nucleotides: TGCGCCAGCAGCCAAGAAGGGACCGGGATGGGTGAGCAGTACTTC.

The chain carries TRBV3-1 (or the pseudogene TRBV3-2) and TRBJ1-1, with D unclear. V was cut by 2 bases and J by 4 bases, with 11 bases left in between. The V gene's germline CDR1 is LGHDT and CDR2 YNNKEL (reference sequence). This CDR3 is 14 amino acids long. CDR3 sequence: CASSQSGSSTEAFF. The CDR3 region has the DNA TGTGCCAGCAGCCAATCAGGATCTAGCACTGAAGCTTTCTTT.

The V and J genes are TRBV28 and TRBJ1-2; 9 bases are shared with TRBD1. CDR3 length: 15 residues. Germline values: CDR1 MDHEN, CDR2 SYDVKM. The J segment lost 4 bases and the V segment lost 5 bases, leaving 8 bases of the junction unmatched. DNA for the CDR3: TGTGCCAGCAGTCCGACAGGGGGTATCGGCTATGGCTACACCTTC. This gives the protein CASSPTGGIGYGYTF.

This chain links TRBV11-3 with TRBJ1-6; D not certain. The CDR3 covers 13 residues. Germline V lookup: CDR1 SGHNT, CDR2 YENEEA. V lost 5 bases and J 8 bases, leaving 10 bases between the germline ends. The CDR3 region is CASSARPDSPLHF. The CDR3 DNA sequence: TGTGCCAGCAGCGCGCGACCCGATTCACCCCTCCACTTT.

Points on this clone: The sample carries other DNA sequences with the same CDR3. The chain combines TRBV9 with TRBJ1-6; a possible D gene is TRBD1 (6 bases). Germline-derived CDR1 and CDR2 are SGDLS and YYNGEE. The CDR3 covers 14 residues. V dropped 0 bases and J dropped 7 bases, with 8 bases sitting between them. CDR3 nucleotides: TGTGCCAGCAGCGTAGAGGGGGGAAATTCACCCCTCCACTTT. Protein product: CASSVEGGNSPLHF.

This clone has only one observation. The chain carries TRBV18 and TRBJ1-2; 7 bases match TRBD1. Germline V gives CDR1 KGHSH, CDR2 LQKENI. The CDR3 totals 14 residues. V dropped 3 bases and J dropped 6; count of bases not matched to a gene: 7. CDR3 DNA sequence: TGTGCCAGCTCACCCCAAACAGGGGAAGATGGCTACACCTTC. Its protein is CASSPQTGEDGYTF.

This rearrangement joins TRBV6-6 to TRBJ1-1; D is unresolved. CDR3 length: 17 residues. Germline V gene lookup returns CDR1 MNHNY and CDR2 SVGAGI (reference sequence). V was cut by 5 bases and J by 1 base, with 20 bases left in between. CDR3 nucleotides: TGTGCCAGCAGTCCTCGATACGGGTCCGGACCGAACACTGAAGCTTTCTTT. Residues: CASSPRYGSGPNTEAFF.

The rearrangement uses TRBV3-1 (or the pseudogene TRBV3-2) and TRBJ1-2; D gene uncertain. Germline loops: CDR1 LGHDT, CDR2 YNNKEL (reference sequence). This CDR3 contains 14 residues. The V gene lost 3 bases and the J gene lost 9 bases, with 17 bases spanning the gap. The CDR3 coding sequence is TGTGCCAGCAGCCACTTAACTGGTAGTCTGAGCTACACCTTC. Protein: CASSHLTGSLSYTF.

In this sample, this clone turned up a few times. This chain uses TRBV5-1 with TRBJ2-2; D is undetermined. Trimming took off 1 base at V and 1 base at J, with 8 bases between the two ends. From germline, CDR1 is SGHRS and CDR2 YFSETQ. The CDR3 covers 15 residues. Here the CDR3 DNA reads TGCGCCAGCAGCTTGAGCCCAGGGAACACCGGGGAGCTGTTTTTT. It encodes CASSLSPGNTGELFF.

This chain connects TRBV5-1 to TRBJ1-2; 7 bases align to TRBD1. Germline lookup yields CDR1 SGHRS and CDR2 YFSETQ. The CDR3 has 15 residues. J lost 3 bases, V lost 4 bases, and 9 bases had no gene match. CDR3 sequence (DNA): TGCGCCAGCAGCCCCGGACAGGATCCCTACTATGGCTACACCTTC. It translates to CASSPGQDPYYGYTF.

The chain joins TRBV5-4 to TRBJ1-1; TRBD1 aligns across 7 bases. Trimming at V came to 7 bases and at J to 1 base, leaving 4 bases not matched to a gene. This CDR3 is built from 13 residues. The germline V gene has CDR1 SGHNT and CDR2 YYREEE (reference sequence). CDR3 region: CASGRTGNTEAFF. CDR3 DNA sequence: TGTGCCAGCGGAAGGACAGGGAACACTGAAGCTTTCTTT.

J is TRBJ1-5 and V is TRBV30; 9 positions agree with TRBD1. Germline V gene data show CDR1 as GTSNPN and CDR2 as SVGIG (reference sequence). The V and J ends lost 5 bases and 6 bases, in that order; junction bases with no gene match: 11. The CDR3 is 15 amino acids. In DNA form, the CDR3 reads TGTGCCTGGGGAACGGGGACAGGGTTCGCTCAGCCCCAGCATTTT. Protein: CAWGTGTGFAQPQHF.

Comment on this clone: The same CDR3 also results from other DNA sequences found in this sample. This chain joins TRBV27 and TRBJ1-1; the D gene is possibly TRBD1 (5 bases). Trimming pared 6 bases from V and 1 base from J, leaving 18 bases between. This CDR3 region has 16 residues. CDR1 is MNHEY and CDR2 is SMNVEV in the germline V gene (reference sequence). The CDR3 DNA reads as TGTGCCAGCAGCCCCGGCCAGCGAGACAGGAACACTGAAGCTTTCTTT. This translates into CASSPGQRDRNTEAFF.

The genes are TRBV7-3 and TRBJ2-1, with TRBD2 matching over 13 bases. CDR3 length: 15 residues. CDR1 is SGHTA, CDR2 FQGTGA, per germline. J gave up 6 bases and V 5 bases, and 4 bases lay outside the gene matches. Written as DNA, the CDR3 is TGTGCCAGCAGCCGCGGGACTAGCGGGGCCAATGAGCAGTTCTTC. Its translation is CASSRGTSGANEQFF.

This clone was recorded only once. This chain uses TRBV11-2 with TRBJ2-3; 9 bases fit TRBD2. CDR1 and CDR2 (germline): SGHAT, FQNNGV. After removal of 6 bases from V and 3 bases from J, the junction contained 16 bases not matched to a gene. The CDR3 has 18 amino acids. CDR3 in amino acids: CASSSPPLGGGATDTQYF. CDR3 nucleotide sequence: TGTGCCAGCAGTTCCCCCCCACTAGGCGGGGGGGCAACAGATACGCAGTATTTT. Combining the CDR3 with reference TRBV11-2 and TRBJ2-3 gives the whole variable domain EAGVAQSPRYKIIEKRQSVAFWCNPISGHATLYWYQQILGQGPKLLIQFQNNGVVDDSQLPKDRFSAERLKGVDSTLKIQPAKLEDSAVYLCASSSPPLGGGATDTQYFGPGTRLTVL.

CDR3 loop: CASSLAGGNYGYTF. CDR3 DNA: TGTGCCAGCAGCTTAGCGGGGGGCAACTATGGCTACACCTTC. The gene calls are TRBV7-8 and TRBJ1-2, with D perhaps matching TRBD1 (6 bases). This CDR3 has 14 amino acids. With 0 bases removed from V and 2 bases from J, the gap between germline ends came to 7 bases. Per the germline V gene, CDR1 is SGHVS and CDR2 is FQNEAQ.

DNA for the CDR3: TGTGCCAGCAGTTTCCCCGGGACAGGGGCTGAGCAGTTCTTC. Protein: CASSFPGTGAEQFF. The J gene is TRBJ2-1, the V gene TRBV6-5, with 10 nucleotides matching TRBD1. Germline trimming cut 4 bases from V and 9 bases from J; bases unmatched to any gene: 6. The CDR3 totals 14 residues. Germline CDR1 and CDR2: MNHEY and SVGAGI.

V is TRBV2 and J is TRBJ1-5; D ambiguous. This CDR3 is built from 15 residues. CDR1 and CDR2 from the germline V gene are SNHLY and FYNNEI. V gave up 4 bases and J gave up 0 bases, with 10 bases separating them. DNA for the CDR3: TGTGCCAGCAGTGGGGCAGCTGATAGCAATCAGCCCCAGCATTTT. Translating gives CASSGAADSNQPQHF.

The sample holds a few counts of this clone. This chain connects TRBV28 to TRBJ2-5; 8 bases are shared with TRBD1. Per germline, CDR1 MDHEN and CDR2 SYDVKM. CDR3 size: 17 residues. The trim removed 4 bases at V and 4 bases at J, leaving 14 bases unmatched. In nucleotides, the CDR3 is TGTGCCAGCAGTTCAACGAGTCGGACAGGGTCGGGAGAGACCCAGTACTTC. Its protein is CASSSTSRTGSGETQYF.

This chain links TRBV6-5 with TRBJ2-3; D not certain. CDR3 size: 13 residues. The V gene's germline CDR1 is MNHEY and CDR2 SVGAGI. Trimming shortened V by 6 bases and J by 2 bases, and 9 bases separated the two germline ends. The CDR3 reads CASRGAVTDTQYF. DNA of the CDR3: TGTGCCAGCAGGGGTGCCGTCACAGATACGCAGTATTTT.

The rearrangement links TRBV7-3 to TRBJ2-3; 8 bases line up with TRBD2. The CDR3 consists of 15 residues. The V gene's germline CDR1 is SGHTA and CDR2 FQGTGA. V gave up 4 bases and J gave up 1 base; unmatched junction bases: 4. Here the CDR3 reads CASSSQGLGTDTQYF. The CDR3 DNA sequence: TGTGCCAGCAGCTCCCAGGGACTAGGCACAGATACGCAGTATTTT.

This chain links TRBV19 with TRBJ1-6; 8 bases agree with TRBD1. Looked up from germline, CDR1 is LNHDA and CDR2 is SQIVND (reference sequence). There are 15 residues in the CDR3. The V and J ends lost 1 base and 7 bases, in that order; junction bases with no gene match: 3. The CDR3 loop is CASSIGDRRNSPLHF. The DNA of the CDR3 is TGTGCCAGTAGTATAGGGGACAGGAGGAATTCACCCCTCCACTTT.

The chain joins TRBV19 to TRBJ1-3; D may be TRBD1 (6 bases). The length of the CDR3 is 18 residues. Germline CDR1 LNHDA, CDR2 SQIVND (reference sequence). Trimming shortened V by 0 bases and J by 0 bases, and 15 bases separated the two germline ends. CDR3 region: CASSIDLSGTRSGNTIYF. Written as DNA, the CDR3 is TGTGCCAGTAGTATAGATCTCTCGGGGACACGCTCTGGAAACACCATATATTTT.

This chain connects TRBV19 to TRBJ1-2; tentative D call: TRBD1 (6 bases). Germline values: CDR1 LNHDA, CDR2 SQIVND (reference sequence). The CDR3 sequence is 15 residues long. V was cut by 2 bases and J by 6 bases, with 16 bases left in between. Here the CDR3 DNA reads TGTGCCAGTAGTATAACGACGGGTAGGGGGAATGGCTACACCTTC. Translated, it gives CASSITTGRGNGYTF.

The table lists this clone with a few counts. The chain is built from TRBV24-1 and TRBJ1-2, with D possibly being TRBD1 (5 bases). Trimming pared 5 bases from V and 6 bases from J, leaving 9 bases between. The CDR3 totals 12 residues. CDR1 is KGHDR, CDR2 SFDVKD, per germline. The CDR3 bases are TGTGCCACCAGTGTTGGGACCGATGGCTACACCTTC. Translated: CATSVGTDGYTF.